These 12 T cell receptor beta chains were all obtained from the same sample, sequenced in a study of OX40 agonist ivuxolimab in advanced cancers. The method was immunoSEQ multiplex PCR; TCRdb's version includes in-frame clones alone and lacks a portion of them. The repertoire holds about 60,000 clones, around 84% seen once, with around 30% in the top ten. The sample consisted of CD4+ or CD8+ T cells sorted from blood, taken in a trial of the OX40 agonist ivuxolimab. These receptors were taken from an adult with an advanced solid tumor such as melanoma, head and neck, liver or kidney cancer.

The chain is built from TRBV19 and TRBJ2-7; 9 bases match TRBD2. The germline V gene has CDR1 LNHDA and CDR2 SQIVND (reference sequence). The CDR3 loop spans 12 amino acids. The trim removed 5 bases at V and 5 bases at J, leaving 1 base unmatched. CDR3 DNA sequence: TGTGCCAGTAGTGCTAGCGGGAACGAGCAGTACTTC. This encodes CASSASGNEQYF.

J is TRBJ2-1 and V is TRBV4-3; 9 bases are a match to TRBD1. V was clipped by 4 bases and J by 2 bases; unmatched bases: 9. Germline V CDR1 and CDR2: LGHNA, YSLEER. The CDR3 loop spans 17 amino acids. CDR3: CASSPGQGNSAYNEQFF. CDR3 DNA: TGCGCCAGCAGCCCGGGACAGGGAAACTCAGCCTACAATGAGCAGTTCTTC.

This clone was observed once. The rearrangement joins TRBV21-1 to TRBJ1-5; whether TRBD1, the table's D call, matches the DNA was not checked. TRBV21-1 is a pseudogene. This CDR3 has 15 amino acids. For the CDR3, the DNA is TGTGCCAGCAGCCCACGACGGGGACAGGATCAGCCCCAGCATTTT. It encodes CASSPRRGQDQPQHF.

The chain uses TRBV30 and TRBJ1-1; D is possibly TRBD1 (5 bases). The CDR3 length is 11 residues. Germline CDR1 and CDR2: GTSNPN and SVGIG (reference sequence). Deletions cut 1 base from V and 12 bases from J, with 12 bases between. CDR3 amino acids: CAWSAQGWTFF. CDR3 coding DNA: TGTGCCTGGAGTGCCCAGGGTTGGACTTTCTTT.

The V gene is TRBV6-5, the J gene TRBJ1-6; D gene ambiguous. V lost 8 bases to trimming and J lost 7 bases, with 12 bases between them. The CDR3 covers 13 residues. Germline V gene sequence: CDR1 MNHEY, CDR2 SVGAGI. The chain's CDR3 is CASQWTGNSPLHF. The CDR3 DNA follows: TGTGCCAGCCAGTGGACGGGAAATTCACCCCTCCACTTT.

The gene calls are TRBV6-5 and TRBJ1-2, with D tentatively TRBD1 (5 bases). Trimming took 6 bases from V and 4 from J, leaving 15 bases between them. CDR1 and CDR2 from the germline V gene are MNHEY and SVGAGI. CDR3 length: 14 amino acids. CDR3 protein: CASSFQAGIYGYTF. CDR3 DNA: TGTGCCAGCAGCTTTCAGGCAGGGATCTATGGCTACACCTTC.

The chain recombines TRBV18 with TRBJ1-3; TRBD1 is a possible D gene (5 bases). This CDR3 is 17 amino acids long. Looked up from germline, CDR1 is KGHSH and CDR2 is LQKENI. Trimming removed 4 bases at V and 0 bases at J, with 16 bases between. CDR3 protein: CASSQTGPMSSGNTIYF. The CDR3 DNA reads as TGTGCCAGCTCACAAACGGGACCTATGAGCTCTGGAAACACCATATATTTT.

This clone was seen a single time. This chain uses TRBV18 with TRBJ2-1; D is undetermined. Germline V gene sequence: CDR1 KGHSH, CDR2 LQKENI. The length of the CDR3 is 13 residues. The germline V and J ends were trimmed by 3 bases and 5 bases, with 8 bases remaining between them. The CDR3 bases are TGTGCCAGCTCACCCCTAGTGGACAATGAGCAGTTCTTC. Translating it yields CASSPLVDNEQFF.

The J gene is TRBJ1-2, the V gene TRBV15, with D perhaps TRBD1 (6 bases). Germline V lookup: CDR1 LNHNV, CDR2 YYDKDF (reference sequence). The CDR3 length is 14 residues. The germline V and J ends were trimmed by 0 bases and 7 bases, with 12 bases remaining between them. CDR3 amino acids: CATSRDMGAGGYTF. The CDR3 region has the DNA TGTGCCACCAGCAGAGATATGGGGGCGGGTGGCTACACCTTC.

The chain employs TRBV7-6 and TRBJ1-2, with 9 bases identical to TRBD1. Germline CDR1 reads SGHVS; CDR2 reads FNYEAQ. This CDR3 comprises 14 residues. J was trimmed by 7 bases and V by 5 bases; bases with no gene match: 8. This chain's CDR3 is CASSPASTGGGYTF. Here the CDR3 DNA reads TGTGCCAGCAGCCCTGCTTCGACAGGGGGTGGCTACACCTTC.

The genes are TRBV4-1 and TRBJ2-5; no reliable D call. Germline V CDR1 and CDR2: MGHRA, YSYEKL. This CDR3 spans 13 amino acids. V lost 4 bases to trimming and J lost 0 bases, with 6 bases between them. The CDR3: CASSRRHQETQYF. The CDR3 nucleotides read TGCGCCAGCAGCCGAAGGCACCAAGAGACCCAGTACTTC.

This chain joins TRBV4-1 and TRBJ2-7; D may match TRBD1 or TRBD2 (6 bases each). V lost 1 base and J 0 bases, leaving 10 bases between the germline ends. The CDR3 consists of 15 residues. Germline V gives CDR1 MGHRA, CDR2 YSYEKL. As DNA, the CDR3 is TGCGCCAGCAGCCAAGTGGAGGGGGGCTCCTACGAGCAGTACTTC. Translation: CASSQVEGGSYEQYF.